This is a list of T cell receptor beta chains from one sample in a study of T cell clonotyping in hematopoietic cell transplantation. Using immunoSEQ multiplex PCR, the repertoire was profiled, and TCRdb retains in-frame clones only, with some absent. Found here are 16,000 or so clones, 71% of them singletons; the top ten hold about 9.3%. What was sequenced was peripheral blood mononuclear cells. The source is a woman between 55 and 75 years old in good health. Some clones in this sample may be carry-over from other donors' samples. The CDR3 runs from the conserved cysteine through the conserved F or W. The D gene is left open where the match is weak. Only some rows state a clone size, as once, few, many or a class for expanded clones.

>NA|TRBJ1-1|NA|TRBV4-3
TGCGCCAGCAGCATTCAGAAGAACACTGAAGCTTTCTTT
CASSIQKNTEAFF
>TRBD1|TRBJ1-2|NA|TRBV7-2
TGTGCCAGCAGCTTAGAGCGTATGTCCCGGACAGGGCCCTATGGCTACACCTTC
CASSLERMSRTGPYGYTF
>NA|TRBJ1-5|NA|TRBV19
TGTGCCAGTAGTATTAAGATTTATAGCAATCAGCCCCAGCATTTT
CASSIKIYSNQPQHF
>NA|TRBJ1-5|NA|TRBV30
TGTGCCTGTAAAAAGGGGACCGGCAATCAGCCCCAGCATTTT
CACKKGTGNQPQHF
>NA|TRBJ2-2|few|TRBV4-2
TGTGCCAGCAGCCAAGTTCGGGGGACGAACACCGGGGAGCTGTTTTTT
CASSQVRGTNTGELFF
>NA|TRBJ1-2|NA|TRBV28
TGTGCCAGCAGTTCCCCGCCGGGGGGTGTACAAGCTATTTATGGCTACACCTTC
CASSSPPGGVQAIYGYTF
>NA|TRBJ2-1|NA|TRBV12-5
TGTGCTAGTGAGGGGGGCTCCTACAATGAGCAGTTCTTC
CASEGGSYNEQFF
>NA|TRBJ2-7|NA|TRBV7-2
TGTGCCAGCAGCTTAGGGGCGTCGTCCTACGAGCAGTACTTC
CASSLGASSYEQYF
>NA|TRBJ1-6|NA|TRBV6-1
TGTGCCAGCAGTGAAAGGGAGGGTACGACTTCACCCCTCCACTTT
CASSEREGTTSPLHF
>NA|TRBJ1-2|NA|TRBV19
TGTGCCAGTAGTAGGGGCTATGGCTACACCTTC
CASSRGYGYTF
>TRBD1|TRBJ2-7|NA|TRBV2
TGTGCCAGTACCTTGACCGGGACAGGGGGCTACGAGCAGTACTTC
CASTLTGTGGYEQYF
>NA|TRBJ1-5|NA|TRBV7-3
TGTGCCAGCACCGTTCACGGAAGGAGCAATCAGCCCCAGCATTTT
CASTVHGRSNQPQHF
>NA|TRBJ1-5|NA|TRBV6-1
TGTGCCAGCAGTCCCGACAGAAACCAGAATCAGCCCCAGCATTTT
CASSPDRNQNQPQHF
>NA|TRBJ2-7|NA|TRBV5-4
TGTGCCAGCAGTCAAAACCCGTACGAGCAGTACTTC
CASSQNPYEQYF
>TRBD1|TRBJ1-5|medium-sized|TRBV7-9
TGTGCCAGCAGCTTAGCGGGACAGTCACTCAATCAGCCCCAGCATTTT
CASSLAGQSLNQPQHF
>NA|TRBJ1-2|NA|TRBV5-1
TGCGCCAGCAGCTCGGCCGCGGGGAACTATGGCTACACCTTC
CASSSAAGNYGYTF
>NA|TRBJ1-2|NA|TRBV28
TGTGCCAGCAGCCTAGGGGGATCAGGCTACACCTTC
CASSLGGSGYTF
>NA|TRBJ1-2|NA|TRBV4-1
TGCGCCAGCAGCCAAGATCCCGGAGGGGCCTCCTATGGCTACACCTTC
CASSQDPGGASYGYTF
>TRBD2|TRBJ2-7|few|TRBV10-3
TGTGCCATCAGTGTAACGGGAGGAGGCGAGCAGTACTTC
CAISVTGGGEQYF
>TRBD1|TRBJ1-5|once|TRBV29-1
TGCAGCGTTAGACAGGGGCCGAATCAGCCCCAGCATTTT
CSVRQGPNQPQHF
>NA|TRBJ1-2|NA|TRBV7-8
TGTGCCAGCAGCCGCGAGGGATCGGCTAACTATGGCTACACCTTC
CASSREGSANYGYTF
>TRBD1|TRBJ2-7|NA|TRBV6-5
TGTGCCAGCAGGCCAGGGGGCGCCTACGAGCAGTACTTC
CASRPGGAYEQYF
>TRBD1|TRBJ2-7|NA|TRBV6-5
TGTGCCAGCAGTTACTCAGGACAGGGCTACGAGCAGTACTTC
CASSYSGQGYEQYF
>TRBD2|TRBJ2-1|NA|TRBV25-1
TGTGCCAGCGGACCCGGGACTAGCGGGGGCTACAATGAGCAGTTCTTC
CASGPGTSGGYNEQFF
>TRBD1|TRBJ2-7|NA|TRBV27
TGTGCCAGCAGTTTAGGGACAGGGACCGCATACGAGCAGTACTTC
CASSLGTGTAYEQYF
>NA|TRBJ1-1|few|TRBV5-1
TGCGCCAGCAGCTCGAACACTGAAGCTTTCTTT
CASSSNTEAFF
>NA|TRBJ1-1|NA|TRBV29-1
TGCAGCGTTGAAGAGGGTGGGACGGTGAACACTGAAGCTTTCTTT
CSVEEGGTVNTEAFF
>NA|TRBJ1-1|few|TRBV19
TGTGCCAGTAGGGCAGGGTCGGTGACTGAAGCTTTCTTT
CASRAGSVTEAFF
>TRBD1|TRBJ1-1|NA|TRBV10-3
TGTGCCATCAGGTTGGACAGGGAGGGGACTGAAGCTTTCTTT
CAIRLDREGTEAFF
>NA|TRBJ1-2|NA|TRBV7-9
TGTGCCAGCAGCTTAGGGACACGGCGTGGCTACACCTTC
CASSLGTRRGYTF
>NA|TRBJ1-1|NA|TRBV28
TGTGCCAGCAGTTTCACAGGACTCTTTATGAACACTGAAGCTTTCTTT
CASSFTGLFMNTEAFF
>NA|TRBJ1-2|NA|TRBV6-5
TGTGCCAGCAGTTACTACACAGGGTATGGCTACACCTTC
CASSYYTGYGYTF
>TRBD2|TRBJ2-3|NA|TRBV28
TGTGCCAGCAGTTTAGCGGGAGGGACAGATACGCAGTATTTT
CASSLAGGTDTQYF
>NA|TRBJ2-7|NA|TRBV30
TGTGCCTGGACTCTCCCCTGGGAAGGCTTC
CAWTLPWEGF
>NA|TRBJ1-5|NA|TRBV28
TGTGCCAGCAGGCCCAGCCAGGGCTTCAATCAGCCCCAGCATTTT
CASRPSQGFNQPQHF
>NA|TRBJ1-2|NA|TRBV6-5
TGTGCCAGCAGCCTGCAGGGGACCGCAGTCCATGGCTACACCTTC
CASSLQGTAVHGYTF